Presented here are 8 T cell receptor beta chains from one specimen sequenced in a study of cytomegalovirus exposure and HLA in healthy donors. Sequencing was performed with immunoSEQ multiplex PCR; in TCRdb, only in-frame clones are kept and a portion is missing. Among about 150,000 clones listed, roughly 93% were seen once. Sequencing was carried out using PBMCs. The receptors come from a man between 18 and 29 years old in good health and CMV-seropositive.

Here the CDR3 reads CASSQDRTGTDNEQFF. For the CDR3, the DNA is TGCGCCAGCAGCCAAGACCGGACAGGGACCGACAATGAGCAGTTCTTC. The chain couples TRBV4-1 to TRBJ2-1; 8 nucleotides line up with TRBD1. Trimming removed 0 bases from V and 5 bases from J; junction bases left unmatched: 6. The CDR3 totals 16 residues. From germline, CDR1 is MGHRA and CDR2 YSYEKL.

The chain is built from TRBV28 and TRBJ2-7; TRBD1 matches 10 bases. The CDR3 consists of 15 residues. The junction had 6 bases not matched to a gene; V was cut back by 5 bases and J by 2 bases. CDR1 MDHEN and CDR2 SYDVKM come from the germline V gene. For the CDR3, the DNA is TGTGCCAGCAGTACCCGGGACAGGGGACCCTACGAGCAGTACTTC. It encodes CASSTRDRGPYEQYF.

The rearrangement joins TRBV4-1 to TRBJ1-2; the D gene is possibly TRBD1 (5 bases). Trimming removed 6 bases at V and 1 base at J, with 12 bases between. This CDR3 is 14 amino acids long. In germline, CDR1 is MGHRA, CDR2 YSYEKL. The CDR3 bases are TGCGCCAGCAGTCAACAGGATTTTAACTATGGCTACACCTTC. As protein: CASSQQDFNYGYTF.

The V call is TRBV29-1, the J call TRBJ1-1; TRBD1 might be the D (6 bases). This CDR3 comprises 14 residues. The germline V gene encodes CDR1 SQVTM and CDR2 ANQGSEA. Trimming removed 5 bases from V and 4 bases from J, with 17 bases in between. In DNA, the CDR3 is TGCAGCGTTTTGACAGGTACGCCCAGCACTGAAGCTTTCTTT. This sequence encodes CSVLTGTPSTEAFF.

The table lists this clone with a few counts. The chain combines TRBV27 with TRBJ1-1; TRBD1 is a possible D gene (5 bases). Germline lookup yields CDR1 MNHEY and CDR2 SMNVEV (reference sequence). This CDR3 has 14 amino acids. The V and J ends lost 7 bases and 0 bases respectively, with 12 bases between them. CDR3 DNA sequence: TGTGCCAGCAACCTCGACAGCATGAACACTGAAGCTTTCTTT. It yields the protein CASNLDSMNTEAFF.

This clone was observed a single time. CDR3 loop: CASSPGTGANQPQHF. CDR3 coding DNA: TGTGCCAGCAGCCCCGGGACAGGAGCCAATCAGCCCCAGCATTTT. The V and J genes are TRBV11-2 and TRBJ1-5; 8 nucleotides agree with TRBD1. Losses at the gene ends were 5 bases for V and 3 bases for J; bases not matched to a gene: 6. Germline CDR1 SGHAT, CDR2 FQNNGV. The CDR3 is 15 residues long.

This chain links TRBV28 with TRBJ2-1, with D tentatively TRBD2 (5 bases). The germline V gene encodes CDR1 MDHEN and CDR2 SYDVKM. This CDR3 spans 13 amino acids. V gave up 7 bases and J gave up 5 bases, with 12 bases separating them. This chain's CDR3 is CASIRTPHNEQFF. The DNA for the CDR3 is TGTGCCAGCATACGGACTCCTCACAATGAGCAGTTCTTC.

V and J are TRBV6-4 and TRBJ2-3, with 8 positions matching TRBD2. With 5 bases clipped from V and 6 bases from J, the junction kept 10 bases outside the gene matches. In germline, CDR1 is MRHNA, CDR2 SNTAGT. This CDR3 contains 15 residues. The CDR3 DNA sequence: TGTGCCAGCAGTCAAAGCGGGAGTGCCCTTGATACGCAGTATTTT. Its protein product is CASSQSGSALDTQYF.